Listed below are T cell receptor beta chains from one sample, sequenced in a study of T cells in Graves' hyperthyroidism and ophthalmopathy. Via MiXCR, TCRdb re-called the multiplex PCR reads, giving one row per CDR3 protein. Of under 800,000 distinct CDR3 sequences listed, approximately 14% are singletons. Sample: blood. The source is a woman aged 18-29 years with Graves' hyperthyroidism. The CDR3 runs from the conserved cysteine through the conserved F or W.

V gene	CDR3 protein
TRBV5-6	CASSSALQGNGYTF
TRBV7-6	CASSKKASSGNEQFF
TRBV28	CASNPTPPTGREGYEQYF
TRBV5-1	CASRQPDRAGTEAFF
TRBV7-6	CASSLNTSGSISTQYF
TRBV27	CASSTQQVSPYEQYF
TRBV7-2	CASSLWGDTIYF
TRBV3-1	CASSRSVQVRGYTF
TRBV12-3/TRBV12-4	CASSMDRRSGYTF
TRBV5-6	CASSFGGIANTGELFF
TRBV12-3/TRBV12-4	CASSFSGVNTEAFF
TRBV5-6	CASSLRASGRARETQYF
TRBV6-2/TRBV6-3	CASTAFGAGNEQFF
TRBV5-1	CASSSLAGVDNEQFF
TRBV5-1	CASSSRTGGEDTEAFF
TRBV7-2	CASSPSGSGETQYF
TRBV20-1	CSARARDWGGDTQYF
TRBV9	CASSGEEIVQYF
TRBV6-2/TRBV6-3	CASQYTGELFF
TRBV12-3/TRBV12-4	CASSFTSTSAEQYF
TRBV2	CASSRGYNEQFF
TRBV18	CASRLGLAYEQYF
TRBV5-1	CASSLAPGVPGELFF
TRBV5-5	CASSLPLRSYPFYEQYF
TRBV12-3/TRBV12-4	CASSPVTLSSYNEQFF
TRBV29-1	CSVKGGNEQFF
TRBV20-1	CSAYDRNNQPQHF
TRBV20-1	CSAPPRGPLDRSNQPQHF